Listed here are 22 T cell receptor beta chains from one sample, sequenced in a study of blood T cell repertoires in COVID-19. Libraries were prepared by immunoSEQ multiplex PCR; TCRdb keeps only in-frame clonotypes and omits some of them. Of just over 250,000 clones listed, approximately 88% are singletons. Sequenced input: peripheral blood. The origin of the receptors is a woman aged 65 to 85 with COVID-19, enrolled during active disease.

V gene TRBV7-9 combines with J gene TRBJ1-1, with D maybe TRBD1 (6 bases). The V and J ends lost 5 bases and 4 bases respectively, with 14 bases between them. This CDR3 is 14 amino acids long. The germline V gene encodes CDR1 SEHNR and CDR2 FQNEAQ (reference sequence). DNA for the CDR3: TGTGCCAGCAGCCCGCTGAGACAGGCCACTGAAGCTTTCTTT. Translating gives CASSPLRQATEAFF.

The V call is TRBV28, the J call TRBJ1-2, with a weak D call TRBD1 (5 bases). The CDR3 is made up of 14 amino acids. CDR1 and CDR2 (germline): MDHEN, SYDVKM. Trimming stripped 0 bases from V and 3 bases from J, with 8 bases between. CDR3 residues: CASSLWTEDYGYTF. CDR3 nucleotides: TGTGCCAGCAGTTTATGGACAGAAGACTATGGCTACACCTTC.

Concerning this clone: Germline is not matched at one junction end, which may reflect a read error. CDR3 sequence reads: CASSGTSGLYFSNEQFF. In DNA form, the CDR3 reads TGTGCTAGCAGTGGGACTAGCGGTTTATATTTTAGCAATGAGCAGTTCTTC. The V call is TRBV6-2 or TRBV6-3, the J call TRBJ2-1, with 11 bases lining up with TRBD2. Germline V gene lookup returns CDR1 MNHEY and CDR2 SVGEGT. The CDR3 sequence is 17 residues long.

This sequence joins TRBV3-1 (or the pseudogene TRBV3-2) and TRBJ2-3; 16 bases fit TRBD2. The germline gives CDR1 LGHDT, CDR2 YNNKEL (reference sequence). CDR3 length: 21 amino acids. The ends lost 0 bases at V and 5 bases at J; junction bases unmatched: 14. The CDR3 is CASSQDPGAGTSGRDLDTQYF. DNA for the CDR3: TGTGCCAGCAGCCAAGATCCAGGGGCCGGGACTAGCGGGAGGGATTTAGATACGCAGTATTTT.

The V and J genes are TRBV5-1 and TRBJ2-1; 10 bases line up with TRBD2. This CDR3 spans 16 amino acids. Germline CDR1 SGHRS, CDR2 YFSETQ. V dropped 0 bases and J dropped 4; count of bases not matched to a gene: 4. CDR3 amino acids: CASSLATSGIYNEQFF. The DNA for the CDR3 is TGCGCCAGCAGCTTGGCCACTAGCGGGATTTACAATGAGCAGTTCTTC.

This chain connects TRBV2 to TRBJ2-3, with 10 bases matching TRBD1. V lost 6 bases, J lost 4 bases, and 4 bases stayed unmatched. In germline, CDR1 is SNHLY, CDR2 FYNNEI. The CDR3 has 14 residues. The CDR3 DNA is TGTGCCAGCAGGCCGGGACAGGGGTCAGATACGCAGTATTTT. It yields the protein CASRPGQGSDTQYF.

The rearrangement joins TRBV12-3 or TRBV12-4 to TRBJ2-1, with D possibly matching TRBD2 (6 bases). V lost 1 base and J lost 12, with 10 bases in between. This CDR3 is 12 amino acids long. The CDR3 loop reads CASSLDWRVQFF. CDR3 nucleotides: TGTGCCAGCAGTTTAGACTGGAGGGTGCAGTTCTTC.

The chain carries TRBV19 and TRBJ2-3; 10 bases are a match to TRBD1. CDR3 length: 14 amino acids. Unmatched junction bases numbered 7, after V lost 6 bases and J lost 7 bases. Germline CDR1 is LNHDA and CDR2 is SQIVND (reference sequence). The CDR3 sequence: CASREGQGRNTQYF. The DNA for the CDR3 is TGTGCCAGTAGGGAGGGACAGGGGAGGAATACGCAGTATTTT.

The rearrangement joins TRBV9 to TRBJ2-1; no definite D call. V gave up 1 base and J gave up 6 bases, with 8 bases separating them. Germline V gives CDR1 SGDLS, CDR2 YYNGEE. The CDR3 is 13 residues long. CDR3 region: CASSVNPGNEQFF. The CDR3 bases are TGTGCCAGCAGCGTAAATCCCGGCAATGAGCAGTTCTTC.

V usage is TRBV28 and J usage is TRBJ1-3, with D possibly being TRBD1 (6 bases). CDR3 length: 11 amino acids. Trimming took 10 bases from V and 10 from J, leaving 14 bases between them. CDR1 and CDR2 (germline): MDHEN, SYDVKM. CDR3 residues: CATRDTRTIYF. The CDR3, as DNA: TGTGCCACCCGGGACACCAGGACCATATATTTT.

The rearrangement joins TRBV14 to TRBJ1-3; D gene ambiguous. The V end was cut by 2 bases, the J end by 4 bases, with 9 bases between. This CDR3 comprises 14 residues. Germline values: CDR1 SGHDN, CDR2 FVKESK. CDR3 loop: CASSQRLAGNTIYF. DNA for the CDR3: TGTGCCAGCAGCCAAAGATTAGCGGGAAACACCATATATTTT. Drawing the rest from reference TRBV14 and TRBJ1-3, the complete variable domain is EAGVTQFPSHSVIEKGQTVTLRCDPISGHDNLYWYRRVMGKEIKFLLHFVKESKQDESGMPNNRFLAERTGGTYSTLKVQPAELEDSGVYFCASSQRLAGNTIYFGEGSWLTVV.

V and J are TRBV19 and TRBJ1-2; 7 bases line up with TRBD1. CDR1 and CDR2 (germline): LNHDA, SQIVND (reference sequence). The CDR3 is 15 amino acids. V shed 5 bases and J 5 bases; nucleotides not matched to a gene: 11. The DNA for the CDR3 is TGTGCCAGTAGTTCCTCGGACAGGTTGTTTTATGGCTACACCTTC. Residues: CASSSSDRLFYGYTF.

The genes are TRBV5-1 and TRBJ2-5, with D possibly matching TRBD2 (7 bases). This CDR3 region has 14 residues. Germline V gene data show CDR1 as SGHRS and CDR2 as YFSETQ. V was pared by 4 bases and J by 4 bases, with 14 bases between. CDR3 DNA: TGCGCCAGCAGCCCGAGGGGGGGTTCAGAGACCCAGTACTTC. Its protein product is CASSPRGGSETQYF. Full variable domain (rest looked up from reference TRBV5-1 and TRBJ2-5): KAGVTQTPRYLIKTRGQQVTLSCSPISGHRSVSWYQQTPGQGLQFLFEYFSETQRNKGNFPGRFSGRQFSNSRSEMNVSTLELGDSALYLCASSPRGGSETQYFGPGTRLLVL.

The rearrangement joins TRBV4-3 to TRBJ1-2, with TRBD1 as a possible D gene (5 bases). The V gene's germline CDR1 is LGHNA and CDR2 YSLEER. The V gene lost 0 bases and the J gene lost 4 bases, with 15 bases spanning the gap. The CDR3 totals 16 residues. CDR3 DNA sequence: TGCGCCAGCAGCCAAGATCAGGGCCAGAAGGGCTATGGCTACACCTTC. It encodes CASSQDQGQKGYGYTF.

The rearrangement links TRBV29-1 to TRBJ1-5; D ambiguous. The ends were cut back, 4 bases at V and 5 bases at J, with 12 bases in the middle. This CDR3 comprises 13 residues. Germline V CDR1 and CDR2: SQVTM, ANQGSEA. The CDR3, as DNA: TGCAGCGTTGGGGTGATGAGGGATCAGCCCCAGCATTTT. Encoded protein: CSVGVMRDQPQHF.

The rearrangement links TRBV10-3 to TRBJ2-3; 12 bases fit TRBD2. Losses at the gene ends were 9 bases for V and 2 bases for J; bases not matched to a gene: 3. Germline V gene sequence: CDR1 ENHRY, CDR2 SYGVKD. The CDR3 length is 14 residues. CDR3 nucleotide sequence: TGTGCCATACTAGCGGGAGGTACCACAGATACGCAGTATTTT. Its protein is CAILAGGTTDTQYF.

This rearrangement joins TRBV6-5 to TRBJ1-3; a weak D match, TRBD1 (6 bases). CDR1 is MNHEY and CDR2 is SVGAGI in the germline V gene. Trimming took 0 bases from V and 6 from J, leaving 15 bases between them. This CDR3 comprises 16 residues. CDR3 protein: CASSYSRTVGENTIYF. The DNA of the CDR3 is TGTGCCAGCAGTTACTCGCGGACAGTGGGCGAAAACACCATATATTTT.

The V call is TRBV10-3, the J call TRBJ1-1; 7 bases line up with TRBD1. This CDR3 is 15 amino acids long. Per germline, CDR1 ENHRY and CDR2 SYGVKD. V lost 3 bases to trimming and J lost 1 base; unmatched junction nucleotides: 5. This CDR3 reads CAISDLGQRNTEAFF. The CDR3, as DNA: TGTGCCATCAGTGATCTGGGACAGAGGAACACTGAAGCTTTCTTT.

The chain has TRBV30 and TRBJ1-6; D uncertain. Trimming removed 1 base at V and 2 bases at J, with 33 bases between. Germline CDR1 GTSNPN, CDR2 SVGIG (reference sequence). The CDR3 has 23 residues. CDR3 DNA sequence: TGTGCCTGGAGTGGCCTCCCGGGAGGCGCCCGACGCGGGCTAAGCGCCTATAATTCACCCCTCCACTTT. Amino acids: CAWSGLPGGARRGLSAYNSPLHF.

V and J are TRBV27 and TRBJ2-7; 14 nucleotides line up with TRBD2. J gave up 5 bases and V 4 bases, and 13 bases lay outside the gene matches. There are 18 residues in the CDR3. Germline V lookup: CDR1 MNHEY, CDR2 SMNVEV (reference sequence). CDR3 protein: CASSSTPRLAGGPDEQYF. CDR3 sequence (DNA): TGTGCCAGCAGTTCTACCCCCAGACTAGCGGGAGGGCCGGACGAGCAGTACTTC.

V and J are TRBV24-1 and TRBJ2-3; a possible D gene is TRBD1 (6 bases). This CDR3 has 16 residues. The germline gives CDR1 KGHDR, CDR2 SFDVKD. Trimming took off 2 bases at V and 2 bases at J, with 13 bases between the two ends. CDR3 sequence: CATSDSSGVATDTQYF. CDR3 coding DNA: TGTGCCACCAGTGATTCATCAGGGGTGGCCACAGATACGCAGTATTTT.

Remarks on this clone: One junction end does not reproduce the germline sequence, and a read error may be involved. The V and J genes are TRBV12-5 and TRBJ2-1; a possible D gene is TRBD1 (6 bases). Per germline, CDR1 LGHNT and CDR2 FRNRAP. The CDR3 contains 12 residues. The DNA for the CDR3 is TGTGCTAGTGGTCAAACAGGGTCGGGGTCGGTCTTC. It codes for CASGQTGSGSVF.